These T cell receptor beta chains were read from a single sample in a study of T cells after posttransplantation cyclophosphamide. The repertoire was sequenced with immunoSEQ multiplex PCR; TCRdb's copy has only in-frame clones and lacks some. The repertoire consists of thousands of clones, with 65% to 80% occurring once and the leading ten covering 26%. The sequenced sample consisted of memory CD4+ T cells sorted from blood. The receptor source for this set is a woman aged 50 to 60 in good health and a related stem cell transplant donor. The CDR3 runs from the conserved cysteine through the conserved F or W. D genes are given only for firm matches. Part of the rows lack a size; the others show once, few, many or a class for expanded clones.

TRBJ1-4 | NA | NA | TRBV28 | CASSSHSLEKLFF | TGTGCCAGCAGTTCCCACAGCCTTGAAAAACTGTTTTTT
TRBJ2-1 | NA | TRBD2 | TRBV15 | CATSGAKLADEQFF | TGTGCCACCAGCGGCGCGAAGCTAGCGGATGAGCAGTTCTTC
TRBJ1-1 | NA | NA | TRBV7-2 | CAGSFKGGEQPAFF | TGTGCCGGCAGCTTCAAGGGGGGGGAACAACCGGCTTTCTTT
TRBJ2-1 | NA | NA | TRBV5-5 | CASSLAPHNEQFF | TGTGCCAGCAGCTTGGCTCCCCACAATGAGCAGTTCTTC
TRBJ2-5 | NA | TRBD2 | TRBV29-1 | CSTTSGRETQYF | TGCAGCACGACTAGCGGGAGGGAGACCCAGTACTTC
TRBJ1-1 | NA | TRBD1 | TRBV18 | CASSTSQGRGEAFF | TGTGCCAGCTCAACTTCACAGGGGCGAGGTGAAGCTTTCTTT
TRBJ2-1 | few | NA | TRBV18 | CASSPPSRADYNEQFF | TGTGCCAGCTCACCACCGTCGCGGGCAGACTACAATGAGCAGTTCTTC
TRBJ2-2 | NA | NA | TRBV2 | CASSVNGRLTGELFF | TGTGCCAGCAGTGTTAACGGGAGACTCACCGGGGAGCTGTTTTTT
TRBJ2-7 | NA | TRBD2 | TRBV5-1 | CASSPRLAGNSYEQYF | TGCGCCAGCAGCCCGAGACTAGCGGGCAACTCCTACGAGCAGTACTTC
TRBJ2-5 | NA | NA | TRBV5-1 | CASSRGSQGETQYF | TGCGCCAGCAGCCGAGGGTCTCAGGGGGAGACCCAGTACTTC
TRBJ2-5 | NA | TRBD1 | TRBV5-1 | CASSLSGTAEQETQYF | TGCGCCAGCAGCTTATCCGGGACAGCCGAACAAGAGACCCAGTACTTC
TRBJ2-1 | NA | NA | TRBV5-6 | CASSFIQAVSSYNEQFF | TGTGCCAGCAGCTTTATACAGGCGGTAAGCTCCTACAATGAGCAGTTCTTC
TRBJ2-7 | NA | TRBD2 | TRBV30 | CARTARLAGAEQYF | TGTGCCCGCACGGCGAGGCTAGCGGGAGCCGAGCAGTACTTC
TRBJ2-1 | NA | TRBD1 | TRBV7-2 | CASSPRTGSYNEQFF | TGTGCCAGCAGCCCTAGGACAGGCTCCTACAATGAGCAGTTCTTC
TRBJ2-5 | once | NA | TRBV28 | CASSLLFPKGGEETQYF | TGTGCCAGCAGTTTACTTTTTCCTAAGGGAGGTGAAGAGACCCAGTACTTC
TRBJ2-3 | once | NA | TRBV5-1 | CASSHSEGTDTQYF | TGCGCCAGCAGCCATTCGGAGGGCACAGATACGCAGTATTTT
TRBJ2-2 | NA | NA | TRBV2 | CAILGRVGELFF | TGTGCCATTCTAGGTCGGGTCGGGGAGCTGTTTTTT
TRBJ1-2 | NA | TRBD1 | TRBV7-3 | CASSPQGQDGGYTF | TGTGCCAGCAGCCCACAGGGACAGGACGGAGGCTACACCTTC
TRBJ1-6 | NA | NA | TRBV5-1 | CASSFGSPSTIDSPLHF | TGCGCCAGCAGCTTCGGCAGTCCTTCCACTATCGATTCACCCCTCCACTTT
TRBJ2-7 | NA | NA | TRBV10-2 | CASTRQGYEQYF | TGCGCCAGCACCAGGCAGGGCTACGAGCAGTACTTC
TRBJ1-3 | NA | NA | TRBV25-1 | CASSPTRADGNTIYF | TGTGCCAGCAGTCCAACGAGGGCGGATGGAAACACCATATATTTT
TRBJ2-5 | NA | NA | TRBV11-2 | CASSLSRSDLQETQYF | TGTGCCAGCAGCTTAAGTAGGAGCGATTTACAAGAGACCCAGTACTTC
TRBJ1-1 | NA | NA | TRBV6-5 | CASSYYASARDTEAFF | TGTGCCAGCAGTTACTATGCCAGCGCCAGGGACACTGAAGCTTTCTTT
TRBJ2-1 | NA | TRBD2 | TRBV7-2 | CASSLAPAGVTNEQFF | TGTGCCAGCAGCTTAGCACCAGCGGGAGTAACAAATGAGCAGTTCTTC
TRBJ2-2 | NA | TRBD2 | TRBV4-2 | CASSPGTSGIQTGELFF | TGTGCCAGCAGCCCCGGGACTAGCGGGATCCAAACCGGGGAGCTGTTTTTT
TRBJ1-2 | NA | NA | TRBV7-9 | CASSYQDNGYTF | TGTGCCAGCAGCTACCAGGATAATGGCTACACCTTC
TRBJ2-7 | NA | TRBD2 | TRBV7-2 | CASSLDLAGGPYEQYF | TGTGCCAGCAGCTTAGACTTAGCGGGAGGGCCCTACGAGCAGTACTTC
TRBJ1-1 | NA | TRBD1 | TRBV28 | CASSLRRRTGGGEAFF | TGTGCCAGCAGTTTAAGGCGTCGTACAGGGGGCGGTGAAGCTTTCTTT
TRBJ2-6 | NA | NA | TRBV7-3 | CASSLVAGSGANVLTF | TGTGCCAGCAGCCTAGTGGCGGGGTCCGGGGCCAACGTCCTGACTTTC
TRBJ1-1 | NA | NA | TRBV5-1 | CASSLLRVGGEEAFF | TGCGCCAGCAGCTTGCTTCGGGTAGGGGGAGAGGAAGCTTTCTTT
TRBJ2-1 | NA | NA | TRBV5-1 | CASSLEAVPYNEQFF | TGCGCCAGCAGCTTGGAGGCGGTGCCGTACAATGAGCAGTTCTTC
TRBJ2-1 | NA | NA | TRBV29-1 | CSVERAPNEQFF | TGCAGCGTTGAGCGAGCCCCCAATGAGCAGTTCTTC
TRBJ2-1 | NA | NA | TRBV19 | CASIPSGTYNEQFF | TGTGCCAGTATACCGTCAGGTACCTACAATGAGCAGTTCTTC
TRBJ2-6 | NA | NA | TRBV9 | CASSAQLNSGANVLTF | TGTGCCAGCAGCGCACAGTTGAACTCTGGGGCCAACGTCCTGACTTTC
TRBJ2-7 | NA | TRBD2 | TRBV7-2 | CASSPLTSAHEQYF | TGTGCCAGCAGTCCTCTTACTAGCGCCCACGAGCAGTACTTC
TRBJ2-5 | NA | NA | TRBV10-2 | CASSENRETQYF | TGCGCCAGCAGTGAGAACCGGGAGACCCAGTACTTC
TRBJ2-7 | NA | TRBD1 | TRBV10-1 | CASSESGQGRAYEQYF | TGCGCCAGCAGTGAGTCGGGACAGGGCAGGGCCTACGAGCAGTACTTC
TRBJ1-1 | NA | NA | TRBV5-6 | CASSGGPLEHTEAFF | TGTGCCAGCAGCGGTGGCCCGCTGGAGCACACTGAAGCTTTCTTT
TRBJ2-7 | few | TRBD2 | TRBV7-8 | CASSLAQSGRKEQYF | TGTGCCAGCAGCTTAGCGCAGAGCGGGAGAAAAGAGCAGTACTTC
TRBJ2-2 | NA | NA | TRBV30 | CAWSVLRDINTGELFF | TGTGCCTGGAGTGTACTCCGGGACATAAACACCGGGGAGCTGTTTTTT
TRBJ2-7 | NA | TRBD2 | TRBV2 | CASSDPSGGSYEQYF | TGTGCCAGCAGTGATCCTAGCGGGGGTTCCTACGAGCAGTACTTC
TRBJ1-1 | NA | NA | TRBV11-3 | CASSFRPYTEAFF | TGTGCCAGCAGCTTCAGGCCTTACACTGAAGCTTTCTTT
TRBJ2-5 | NA | NA | TRBV7-2 | CASGRGGGQETQYF | TGTGCCAGCGGGCGGGGCGGTGGGCAAGAGACCCAGTACTTC
TRBJ1-2 | NA | NA | TRBV2 | CASSPDIYGHGYTF | TGTGCCAGCAGCCCAGACATTTATGGGCATGGCTACACCTTC
TRBJ2-1 | NA | TRBD1 | TRBV7-2 | CASSSPTGAREQFF | TGTGCCAGCAGCTCCCCGACAGGGGCGCGGGAGCAGTTCTTC
TRBJ1-1 | once | NA | TRBV27 | CASLGLGLGSEAFF | TGTGCCAGCTTGGGGCTGGGGTTGGGGTCTGAAGCTTTCTTT
TRBJ2-7 | NA | TRBD2 | TRBV5-4 | CASSSGGTSRYYEQYF | TGTGCCAGCAGCTCGGGGGGGACTAGTCGCTACTACGAGCAGTACTTC
TRBJ1-2 | NA | NA | TRBV28 | CASNGGGLSYGYTF | TGTGCCAGCAATGGGGGGGGTCTGAGCTATGGCTACACCTTC
TRBJ2-6 | NA | NA | TRBV7-3 | CASSLVLSGANVLTF | TGTGCCAGCAGCTTAGTCCTCTCTGGGGCCAACGTCCTGACTTTC
TRBJ1-1 | NA | TRBD1 | TRBV28 | CASRFLGQGAWGTEAFF | TGTGCCAGCAGATTCTTAGGACAGGGGGCGTGGGGGACTGAAGCTTTCTTT
TRBJ2-3 | NA | NA | TRBV9 | CASSVGRGPFGTDTQYF | TGTGCCAGCAGCGTAGGTAGGGGCCCTTTCGGCACAGATACGCAGTATTTT
TRBJ1-5 | NA | TRBD1 | TRBV10-2 | CASSDEDRSNQPQHF | TGCGCCAGCAGTGATGAGGACAGGAGCAATCAGCCCCAGCATTTT
TRBJ1-4 | few | NA | TRBV5-4 | CASSLGQGTNEKLFF | TGTGCCAGCAGCTTGGGGCAGGGGACTAATGAAAAACTGTTTTTT
TRBJ1-2 | NA | NA | TRBV7-9 | CASSFGGLGGYTF | TGTGCCAGCAGCTTCGGGGGGCTCGGAGGCTACACCTTC
TRBJ2-7 | few | NA | TRBV19 | CASSIGSGYEQYF | TGTGCCAGTAGTATCGGTAGCGGCTACGAGCAGTACTTC
TRBJ2-5 | NA | NA | TRBV7-3 | CASSPSREETQYF | TGTGCCAGCAGCCCAAGCCGGGAAGAGACCCAGTACTTC
TRBJ1-1 | NA | TRBD1 | TRBV11-1 | CASSLVWEQQGARTFF | TGTGCCAGCAGCTTGGTATGGGAACAACAGGGGGCGCGAACTTTCTTT